This T cell receptor (beta chain) stems from a study of blood T cell repertoires in COVID-19. Background on the study: Acute and convalescent COVID-19 specimens originated in the United States, Italy and Spain. PBMCs, B-cell-depleted T cells, or T cells provided the cDNA or gDNA that made up the material.

Trimming cost V 6 bases and J 6 bases, with 3 bases left between them. The CDR3 has 10 amino acids. Looked up from germline, CDR1 is MNHEY and CDR2 is SVGAGI. This clone was seen just once. As originally analysed: Cell counts per sample came from amplifying reference gene primers. Produced via immunoSEQ multiplex PCR; TCRdb's table is partial and in-frame only. That table supplies the V and J calls and clone size; D and trimming were determined from the DNA. The data contain 280,000 or so clones, about 87% of them singletons. Sequenced sample: peripheral blood. The V and J genes are TRBV6-5 and TRBJ2-1; D not certain. The TCR originated in a woman under 40 who had recovered from COVID-19. CDR3 bases: TGTGCCAGCAGCCGCAATGAGCAGTTCTTC. Translation: CASSRNEQFF.